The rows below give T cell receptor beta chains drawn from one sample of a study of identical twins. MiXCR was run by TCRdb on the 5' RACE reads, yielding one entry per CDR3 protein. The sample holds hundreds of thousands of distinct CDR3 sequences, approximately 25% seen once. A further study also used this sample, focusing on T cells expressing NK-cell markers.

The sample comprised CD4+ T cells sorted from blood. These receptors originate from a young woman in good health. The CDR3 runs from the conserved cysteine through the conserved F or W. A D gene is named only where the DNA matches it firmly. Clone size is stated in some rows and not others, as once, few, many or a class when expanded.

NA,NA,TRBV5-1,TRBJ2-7,TGCGCCAGCAGCTTGATTGCTAGCAGCTACGAGCAGTACTTC,CASSLIASSYEQYF
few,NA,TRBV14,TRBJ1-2,TGTGCCAGCAGCCCGTCAAACTATGGCTACACCTTC,CASSPSNYGYTF
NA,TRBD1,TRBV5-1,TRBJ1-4,TGCGCCAGCAGTCCCGGGACAGGGTATGAAAAACTGTTTTTT,CASSPGTGYEKLFF
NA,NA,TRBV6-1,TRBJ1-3,TGTGCCAGCAGCCTTTATGACTTTGGGGGAAACACCATATATTTT,CASSLYDFGGNTIYF
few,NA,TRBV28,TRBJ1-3,TGTGCCAGCAGTGCAGCCGGGACAAAAGGAAACACCATATATTTT,CASSAAGTKGNTIYF
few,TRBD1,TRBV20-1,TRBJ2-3,TGCAGTGCCACGTCAGGGGGCCCGGATACGCAGTATTTT,CSATSGGPDTQYF
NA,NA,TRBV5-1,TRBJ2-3,TGCGCCAGCAGCTCCTCCCTAGCGGATACGCAGTATTTT,CASSSSLADTQYF
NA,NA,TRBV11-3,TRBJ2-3,TGTGCCAGCAGCTTAGAGGTCCTATGGGGGACAGATACGCAGTATTTT,CASSLEVLWGTDTQYF
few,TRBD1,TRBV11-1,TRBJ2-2,TGTGCCAGCAGCCAAGTGTCCACAGGGGCGAGGGCGAACACCGGGGAGCTGTTTTTT,CASSQVSTGARANTGELFF
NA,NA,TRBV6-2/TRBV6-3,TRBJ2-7,TGTGCCAGCAGTTACCGGACAAACTCTTACGAGCAGTACTTC,CASSYRTNSYEQYF
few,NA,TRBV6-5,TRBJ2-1,TGTGCCAGCAGTTACTCGAATGCTCATGAGCAGTTCTTC,CASSYSNAHEQFF
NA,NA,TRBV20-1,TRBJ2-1,TGCAGTGCTAGCCACCAACTTGACAATGAGCAGTTCTTC,CSASHQLDNEQFF
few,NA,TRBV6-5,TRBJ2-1,TGTGCCAGCAGTTACGGTTACCCCAACAATGAGCAGTTCTTC,CASSYGYPNNEQFF
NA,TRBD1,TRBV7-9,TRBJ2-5,TGTGCCAGCAGCGATCAGGGGACAGCCTTAGAGACCCAGTACTTC,CASSDQGTALETQYF
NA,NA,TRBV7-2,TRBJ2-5,TGTGCCAGCAGCCCCCGGGGGCCAGAGACCCAGTACTTC,CASSPRGPETQYF
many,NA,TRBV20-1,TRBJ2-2,TGCAGTGCTCCAGGGGTCAGTAACACCGGGGAGCTGTTTTTT,CSAPGVSNTGELFF
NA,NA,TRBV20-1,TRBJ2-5,TGCAGTAACTCGGCGAGCGGAGAGACCCAGTACTTC,CSNSASGETQYF
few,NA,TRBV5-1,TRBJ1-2,TGCGCCAGCAGCGGCGGGCCGTCGTATGGCTACACCTTC,CASSGGPSYGYTF
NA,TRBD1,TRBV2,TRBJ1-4,TGTGCCAGCAGCCCCCCCGGACAGGGTACTGGAAAACTGTTTTTT,CASSPPGQGTGKLFF
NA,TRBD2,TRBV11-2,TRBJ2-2,TGTGCCAGCAGCAGACGGACTAGCGGAGATAACACCGGGGAGCTGTTTTTT,CASSRRTSGDNTGELFF
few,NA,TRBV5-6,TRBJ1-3,TGTGCCAGCAGCGGACGGGACACCTCTGGAAACACCATATATTTT,CASSGRDTSGNTIYF
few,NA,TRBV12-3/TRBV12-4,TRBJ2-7,TGTGCCAGCAGTCCCAGGGGCACCTACGAGCAGTACTTC,CASSPRGTYEQYF
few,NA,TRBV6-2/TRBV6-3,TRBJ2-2,TGTGCCAGCAGTTACCAGACACCAACCGGGGAGCTGTTTTTT,CASSYQTPTGELFF
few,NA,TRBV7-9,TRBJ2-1,TGTGCCAGCAGCTTAGATTCCCTCGTCGGTCGCTTC,CASSLDSLVGRF
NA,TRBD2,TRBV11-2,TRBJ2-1,TGTGCCAGCCTGGGACTAGCGGGATTCGAGAGCTCCTACAATGAGCAGTTCTTC,CASLGLAGFESSYNEQFF
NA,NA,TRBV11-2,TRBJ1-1,TGTGCCAGCAGCTTCGGTTCAGGGCCGACTGAAGCTTTCTTT,CASSFGSGPTEAFF
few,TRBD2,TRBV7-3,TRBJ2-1,TGTGCCAGCAGCTTACGTAGCGGGGGGGCTAATGAGCAGTTCTTC,CASSLRSGGANEQFF
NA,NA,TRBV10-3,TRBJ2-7,TGTGCCATCAGTGAGTCCATAGACGGGGCCTACGAGCAGTACTTC,CAISESIDGAYEQYF